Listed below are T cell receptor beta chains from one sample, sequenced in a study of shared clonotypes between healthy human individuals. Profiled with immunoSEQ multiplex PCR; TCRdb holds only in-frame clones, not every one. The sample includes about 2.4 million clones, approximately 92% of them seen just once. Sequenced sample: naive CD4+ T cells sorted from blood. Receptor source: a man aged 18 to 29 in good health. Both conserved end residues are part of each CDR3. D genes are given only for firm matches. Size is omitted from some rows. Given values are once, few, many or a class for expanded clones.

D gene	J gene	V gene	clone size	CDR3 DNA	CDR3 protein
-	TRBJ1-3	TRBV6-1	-	TGTGCCAGCAGTGAATGGTCGAGAAACACCATATATTTT	CASSEWSRNTIYF
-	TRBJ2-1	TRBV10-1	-	TGCGCCAGCATGGATAGGGACCCACTCCTCAGCTCCTACAATGAGCAGTTCTTC	CASMDRDPLLSSYNEQFF
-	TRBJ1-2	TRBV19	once	TGTGCCAGTAGAAACGACAACTATGGCTACACCTTC	CASRNDNYGYTF
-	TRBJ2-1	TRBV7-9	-	TGTGCCAGCAGCTTAAACGGGATCAACAATGAGCAGTTCTTC	CASSLNGINNEQFF
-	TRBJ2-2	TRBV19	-	TGTGCCAGTAGTGCAGGGTGGAACACCGGGGAGCTGTTTTTT	CASSAGWNTGELFF
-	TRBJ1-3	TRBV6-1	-	TGTGCCAGCAGTGCTGGGGGGGGAAACACCATATATTTT	CASSAGGGNTIYF
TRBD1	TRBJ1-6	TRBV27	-	TGTGCCAGCAGTTTGGACAGGCCGAATTCACCCCTCCACTTT	CASSLDRPNSPLHF
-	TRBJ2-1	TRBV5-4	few	TGTGCCAGCAGCCCTCCCAGAGGTAATGAGCAGTTCTTC	CASSPPRGNEQFF
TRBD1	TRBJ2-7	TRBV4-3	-	TGCGCCAGCAGCCAAGACAGGGGGTTCTACGAGCAGTACTTC	CASSQDRGFYEQYF
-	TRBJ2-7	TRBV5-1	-	TGCGCCAGCAGCTTTAGCGAGGGTTCCTACGAGCAGTACTTC	CASSFSEGSYEQYF
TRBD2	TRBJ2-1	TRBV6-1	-	TGTGCCAGCAACGTTGCGGGGGGCTACAATGAGCAGTTCTTC	CASNVAGGYNEQFF
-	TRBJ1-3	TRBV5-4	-	TGTGCCAGCAGACCGCCCTCTGGAAACACCATATATTTT	CASRPPSGNTIYF
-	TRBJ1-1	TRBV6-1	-	TGTGCCAGCAGTGAATTTAGAGGGAGGGACCCTAGGTACACTGAAGCTTTCTTT	CASSEFRGRDPRYTEAFF
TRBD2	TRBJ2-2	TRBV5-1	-	TGCGCCAGCAGCTGGACCGCGCAGGGAGGGACCGGGGAGCTGTTTTTT	CASSWTAQGGTGELFF
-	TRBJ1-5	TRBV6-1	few	TGTGCCAGCAGTCGGGGGAATCAGCCCCAGCATTTT	CASSRGNQPQHF
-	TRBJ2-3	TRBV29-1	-	TGCAGCGTTGGAGGGCCAGATACGCAGTATTTT	CSVGGPDTQYF
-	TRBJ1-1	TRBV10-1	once	TGCGCCAGCAGTGTGAGAAAGAACACTGAAGCTTTCTTT	CASSVRKNTEAFF
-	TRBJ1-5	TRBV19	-	TGTGCCAGTAGTATAGGAACCGGGTTTAGCAATCAGCCCCAGCATTTT	CASSIGTGFSNQPQHF
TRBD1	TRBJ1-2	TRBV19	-	TGTGCCAGTAGGACCGGGACAGCAGGATCTTATGGCTACACCTTC	CASRTGTAGSYGYTF
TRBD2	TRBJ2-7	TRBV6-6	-	TGTGCCAGCAGCCGTAGACTAGCCCCCTACGAGCAGTACTTC	CASSRRLAPYEQYF
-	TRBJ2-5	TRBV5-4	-	TGTGCCAGCAGTCTGGCTGGGGGAGAGACCCAGTACTTC	CASSLAGGETQYF
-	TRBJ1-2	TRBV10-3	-	TGTGCCATCAGTGAGTTAGATCTTGGTGGGGGAGCCTATGGCTACACCTTC	CAISELDLGGGAYGYTF
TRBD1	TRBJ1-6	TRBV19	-	TGTGCCAGTAGTACCGGGACAGCTACGAGCTCCTATAATTCACCCCTCCACTTT	CASSTGTATSSYNSPLHF
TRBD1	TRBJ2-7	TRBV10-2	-	TGCGCCAGCAGTCAGGGGGCGTACGAGCAGTACTTC	CASSQGAYEQYF
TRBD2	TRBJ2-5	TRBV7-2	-	TGTGCCAGCAGAGCGGGAGGAGGAGAGACCCAGTACTTC	CASRAGGGETQYF
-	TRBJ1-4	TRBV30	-	TGTGCCGGATCTGGACTGACTAATGAAAAACTGTTTTTT	CAGSGLTNEKLFF